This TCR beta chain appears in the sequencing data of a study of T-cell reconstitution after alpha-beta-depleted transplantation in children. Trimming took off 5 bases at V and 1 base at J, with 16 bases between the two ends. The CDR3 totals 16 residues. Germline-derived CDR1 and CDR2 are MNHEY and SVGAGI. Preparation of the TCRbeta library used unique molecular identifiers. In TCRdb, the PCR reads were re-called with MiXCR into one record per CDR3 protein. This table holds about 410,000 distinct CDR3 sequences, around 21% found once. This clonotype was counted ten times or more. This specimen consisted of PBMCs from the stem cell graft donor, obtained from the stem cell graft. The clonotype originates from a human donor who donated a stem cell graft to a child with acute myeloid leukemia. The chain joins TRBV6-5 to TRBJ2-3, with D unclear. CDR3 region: CASSPSRTTGTDTQYF. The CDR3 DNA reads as TGTGCCAGCAGTCCCTCGCGAACAACCGGCACAGATACGCAGTATTTT.